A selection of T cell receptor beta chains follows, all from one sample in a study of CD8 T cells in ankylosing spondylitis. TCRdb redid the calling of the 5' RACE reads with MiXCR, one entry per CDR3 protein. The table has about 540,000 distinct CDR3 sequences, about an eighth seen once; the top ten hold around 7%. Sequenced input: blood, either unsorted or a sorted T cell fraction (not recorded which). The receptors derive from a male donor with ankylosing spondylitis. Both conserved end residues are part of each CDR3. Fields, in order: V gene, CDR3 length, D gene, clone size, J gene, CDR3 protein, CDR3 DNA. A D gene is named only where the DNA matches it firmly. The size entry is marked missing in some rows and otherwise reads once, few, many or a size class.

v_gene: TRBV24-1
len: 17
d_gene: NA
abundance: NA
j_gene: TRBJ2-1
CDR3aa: CATSGPGLWGSYNEQFF
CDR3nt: TGTGCCACCAGTGGGCCAGGACTTTGGGGCTCCTACAATGAGCAGTTCTTC

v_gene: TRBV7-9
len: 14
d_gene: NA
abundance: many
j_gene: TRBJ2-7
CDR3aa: CASSSGSQNNEQYF
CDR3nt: TGTGCCAGCAGCTCAGGGTCGCAGAATAACGAGCAGTACTTC

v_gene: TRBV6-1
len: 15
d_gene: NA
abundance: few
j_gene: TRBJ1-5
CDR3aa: CASSWGGEGNQPQHF
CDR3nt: TGTGCCAGCAGCTGGGGGGGGGAGGGCAATCAGCCCCAGCATTTT

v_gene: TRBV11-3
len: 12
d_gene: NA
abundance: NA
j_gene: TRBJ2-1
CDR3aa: CASSLPYNEQFF
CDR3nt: TGTGCCAGCAGCTTGCCTTACAATGAGCAGTTCTTC

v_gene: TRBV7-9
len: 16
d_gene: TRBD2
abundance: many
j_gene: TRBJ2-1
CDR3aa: CASSHASGYSYNEQFF
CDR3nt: TGTGCCAGCAGCCACGCTAGCGGGTACTCCTACAATGAGCAGTTCTTC

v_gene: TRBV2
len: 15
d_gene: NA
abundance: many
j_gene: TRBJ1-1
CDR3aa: CASPRVIHMNTEAFF
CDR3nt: TGTGCCAGTCCGAGGGTAATTCACATGAACACTGAAGCTTTCTTT

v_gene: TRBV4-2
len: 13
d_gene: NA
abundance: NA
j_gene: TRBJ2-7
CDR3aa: CASSARLGYEQYF
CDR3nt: TGTGCCAGCAGCGCACGACTTGGATACGAGCAGTACTTC

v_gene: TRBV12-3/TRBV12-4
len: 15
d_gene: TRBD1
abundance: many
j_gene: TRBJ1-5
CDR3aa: CASTLGDSPNQPQHF
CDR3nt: TGTGCCAGCACCCTTGGGGACAGTCCCAATCAGCCCCAGCATTTT

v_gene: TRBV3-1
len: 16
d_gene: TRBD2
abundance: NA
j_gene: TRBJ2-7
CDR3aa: CASSPLGAAGSYEQYF
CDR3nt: TGTGCCAGCAGCCCGCTTGGTGCAGCGGGGTCCTACGAGCAGTACTTC

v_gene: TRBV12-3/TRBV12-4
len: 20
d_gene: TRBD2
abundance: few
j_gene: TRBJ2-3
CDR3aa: CASSLPLGDSGGTITDTQYF
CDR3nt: TGTGCCAGCAGTCTCCCGCTCGGGGATTCGGGCGGGACTATCACAGATACGCAGTATTTT

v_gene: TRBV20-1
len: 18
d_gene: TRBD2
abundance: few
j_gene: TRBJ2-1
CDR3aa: CSAELTGTSGGNYNEQFF
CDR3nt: TGCAGTGCCGAGCTTACCGGGACTAGCGGGGGTAACTACAATGAGCAGTTCTTC

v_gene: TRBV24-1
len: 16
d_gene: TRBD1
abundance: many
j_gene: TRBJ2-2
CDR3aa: CATSDLRDSNTGELFF
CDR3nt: TGTGCCACCAGTGATTTGAGGGACAGTAACACCGGGGAGCTGTTTTTT

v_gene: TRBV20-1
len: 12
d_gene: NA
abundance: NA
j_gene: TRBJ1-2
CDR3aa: CSARTPFYGYTF
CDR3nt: TGCAGTGCGCGAACCCCCTTCTATGGCTACACCTTC

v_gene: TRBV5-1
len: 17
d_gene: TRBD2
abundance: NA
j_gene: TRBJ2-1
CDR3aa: CASSLGGWTSGRNEQFF
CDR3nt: TGCGCCAGCAGCTTGGGCGGCTGGACTAGCGGGAGGAATGAGCAGTTCTTC

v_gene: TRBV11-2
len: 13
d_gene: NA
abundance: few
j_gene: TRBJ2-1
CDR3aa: CASSSDLYNEQFF
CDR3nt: TGTGCCAGCAGCTCAGACTTGTACAATGAGCAGTTCTTC

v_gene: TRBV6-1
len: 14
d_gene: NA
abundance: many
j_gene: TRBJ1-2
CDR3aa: CASSEARPRSGYTF
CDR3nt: TGTGCCAGCAGTGAAGCACGCCCAAGGTCTGGCTACACCTTC

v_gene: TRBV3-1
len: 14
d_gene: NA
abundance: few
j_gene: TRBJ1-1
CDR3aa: CASSQGVLNTEAFF
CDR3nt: TGTGCCAGCAGCCAGGGGGTTTTAAACACTGAAGCTTTCTTT

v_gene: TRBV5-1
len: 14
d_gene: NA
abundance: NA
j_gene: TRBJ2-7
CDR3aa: CASSTLTESVEQYF
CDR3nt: TGCGCCAGCAGCACTTTGACTGAGTCCGTAGAGCAGTACTTC

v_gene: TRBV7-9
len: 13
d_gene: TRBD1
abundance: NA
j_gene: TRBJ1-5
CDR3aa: CAIQGLDNQPQHF
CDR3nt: TGTGCCATACAGGGGCTCGACAATCAGCCCCAGCATTTT

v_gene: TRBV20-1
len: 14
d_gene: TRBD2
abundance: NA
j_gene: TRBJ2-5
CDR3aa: CSAILSGRVETQYF
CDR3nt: TGCAGTGCTATTCTAAGCGGGAGGGTGGAGACCCAGTACTTC

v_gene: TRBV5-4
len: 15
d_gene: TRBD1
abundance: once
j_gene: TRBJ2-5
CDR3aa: CASSAGAHRGETQYF
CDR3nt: TGTGCCAGCAGCGCGGGCGCCCACAGGGGGGAGACCCAGTACTTC

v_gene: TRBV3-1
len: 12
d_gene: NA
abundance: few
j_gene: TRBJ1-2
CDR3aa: CASSQRVYGYTF
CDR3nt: TGTGCCAGCAGCCAGAGGGTTTATGGCTACACCTTC

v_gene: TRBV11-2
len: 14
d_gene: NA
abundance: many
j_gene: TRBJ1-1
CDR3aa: CASSKGGLSSEAFF
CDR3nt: TGTGCCAGCAGCAAGGGGGGTCTGAGCTCTGAAGCTTTCTTT

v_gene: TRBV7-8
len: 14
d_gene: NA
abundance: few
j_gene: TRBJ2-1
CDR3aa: CASSFSSRKNEQFF
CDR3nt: TGTGCCAGCAGCTTTTCCAGCAGAAAGAATGAGCAGTTCTTC

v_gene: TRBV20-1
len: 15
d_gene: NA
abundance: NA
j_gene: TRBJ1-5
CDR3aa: CSGTSGVGSNQPQHF
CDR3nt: TGCAGCGGGACTTCGGGGGTTGGGAGCAATCAGCCCCAGCATTTT

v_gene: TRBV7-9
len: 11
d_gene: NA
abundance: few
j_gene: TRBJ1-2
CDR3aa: CASSLKNGYTF
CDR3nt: TGTGCCAGCAGCCTCAAGAATGGCTACACCTTC

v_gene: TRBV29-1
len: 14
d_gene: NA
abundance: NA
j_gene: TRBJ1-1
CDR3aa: CSVAREPLNTEAFF
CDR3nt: TGCAGCGTTGCAAGGGAGCCCCTGAACACTGAAGCTTTCTTT

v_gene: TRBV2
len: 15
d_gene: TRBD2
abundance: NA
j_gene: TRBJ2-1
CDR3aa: CASREREGEYNEQFF
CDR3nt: TGTGCCAGCAGGGAGCGGGAGGGGGAGTACAATGAGCAGTTCTTC

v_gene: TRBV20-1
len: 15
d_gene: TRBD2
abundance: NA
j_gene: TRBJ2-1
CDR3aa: CSAREASGIYNEQFF
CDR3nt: TGCAGTGCTAGAGAGGCTAGCGGGATTTACAATGAGCAGTTCTTC

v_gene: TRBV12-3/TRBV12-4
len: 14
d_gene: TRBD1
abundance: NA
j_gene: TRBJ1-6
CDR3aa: CASTSDRVRSPLHF
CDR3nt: TGTGCCAGCACCTCTGACAGGGTACGGTCACCCCTCCACTTT

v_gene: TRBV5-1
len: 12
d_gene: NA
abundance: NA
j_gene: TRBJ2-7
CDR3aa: CASSADSHEQYF
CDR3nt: TGCGCCAGCAGCGCCGACTCCCACGAGCAGTACTTC

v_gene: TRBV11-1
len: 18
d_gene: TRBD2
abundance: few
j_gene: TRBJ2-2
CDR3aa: CASLRVRVASGRAGELFF
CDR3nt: TGTGCCAGCCTTCGCGTTCGGGTCGCTAGCGGGAGGGCCGGGGAGCTGTTTTTT

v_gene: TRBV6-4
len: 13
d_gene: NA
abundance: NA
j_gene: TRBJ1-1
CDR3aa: CASSASQGTEAFF
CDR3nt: TGTGCCAGCAGTGCTTCACAGGGCACTGAAGCTTTCTTT

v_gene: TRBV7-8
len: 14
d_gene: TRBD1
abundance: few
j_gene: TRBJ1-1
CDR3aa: CASSLYRGVAEAFF
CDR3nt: TGTGCCAGCAGCTTATACAGGGGGGTCGCTGAAGCTTTCTTT

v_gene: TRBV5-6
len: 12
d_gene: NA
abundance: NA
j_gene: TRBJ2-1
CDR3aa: CASSVLTYEQFF
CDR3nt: TGTGCCAGCAGCGTGTTGACTTATGAGCAGTTCTTC

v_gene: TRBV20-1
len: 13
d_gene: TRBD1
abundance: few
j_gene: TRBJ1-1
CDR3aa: CSAPGTGGTEAFF
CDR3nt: TGCAGTGCCCCCGGGACAGGGGGGACTGAAGCTTTCTTT

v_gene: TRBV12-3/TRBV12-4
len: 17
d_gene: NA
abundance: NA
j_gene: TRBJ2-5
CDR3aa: CASSLGSGGGFQETQYF
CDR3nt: TGTGCCAGCAGTTTAGGTTCGGGTGGGGGCTTCCAAGAGACCCAGTACTTC

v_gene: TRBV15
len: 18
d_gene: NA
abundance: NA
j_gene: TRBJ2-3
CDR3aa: CATSRDRDSKLPGDTQYF
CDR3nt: TGTGCCACCAGCAGAGATCGGGATTCTAAATTGCCGGGGGATACGCAGTATTTT

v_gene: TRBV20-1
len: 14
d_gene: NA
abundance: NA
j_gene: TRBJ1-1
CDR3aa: CSARSGALNTEAFF
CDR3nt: TGCAGTGCTAGATCGGGGGCCCTGAACACTGAAGCTTTCTTT

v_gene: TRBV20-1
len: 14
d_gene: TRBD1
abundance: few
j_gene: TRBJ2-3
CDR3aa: CSASRDRVVDTQYF
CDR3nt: TGCAGTGCTAGCAGGGACAGGGTTGTAGATACGCAGTATTTT

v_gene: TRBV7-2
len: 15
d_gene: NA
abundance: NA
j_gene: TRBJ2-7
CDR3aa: CASSTQGGGPYEQYF
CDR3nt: TGTGCCAGCAGCACACAGGGTGGGGGGCCCTACGAGCAGTACTTC